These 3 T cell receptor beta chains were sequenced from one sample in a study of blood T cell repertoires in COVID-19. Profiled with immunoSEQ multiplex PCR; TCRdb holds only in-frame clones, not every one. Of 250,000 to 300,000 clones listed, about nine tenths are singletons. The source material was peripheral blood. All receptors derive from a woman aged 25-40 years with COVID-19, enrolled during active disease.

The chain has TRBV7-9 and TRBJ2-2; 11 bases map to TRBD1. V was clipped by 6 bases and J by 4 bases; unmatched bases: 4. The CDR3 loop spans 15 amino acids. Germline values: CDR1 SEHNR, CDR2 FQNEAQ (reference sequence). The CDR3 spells CASRSGQGVTGELFF. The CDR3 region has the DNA TGTGCCAGCAGATCGGGACAGGGGGTCACCGGGGAGCTGTTTTTT.

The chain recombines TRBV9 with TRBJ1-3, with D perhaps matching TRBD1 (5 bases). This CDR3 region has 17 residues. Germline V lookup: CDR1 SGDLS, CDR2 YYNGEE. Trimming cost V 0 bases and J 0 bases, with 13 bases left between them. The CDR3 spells CASSVGRAMYSGNTIYF. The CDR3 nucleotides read TGTGCCAGCAGCGTAGGCAGGGCGATGTACTCTGGAAACACCATATATTTT.

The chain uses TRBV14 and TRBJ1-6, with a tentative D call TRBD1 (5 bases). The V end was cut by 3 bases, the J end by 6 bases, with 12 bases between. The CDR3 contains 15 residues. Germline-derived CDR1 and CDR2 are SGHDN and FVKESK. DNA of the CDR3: TGTGCCAGCAGCCAGGGGGGGACTCCTAATTCACCCCTCCACTTT. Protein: CASSQGGTPNSPLHF.